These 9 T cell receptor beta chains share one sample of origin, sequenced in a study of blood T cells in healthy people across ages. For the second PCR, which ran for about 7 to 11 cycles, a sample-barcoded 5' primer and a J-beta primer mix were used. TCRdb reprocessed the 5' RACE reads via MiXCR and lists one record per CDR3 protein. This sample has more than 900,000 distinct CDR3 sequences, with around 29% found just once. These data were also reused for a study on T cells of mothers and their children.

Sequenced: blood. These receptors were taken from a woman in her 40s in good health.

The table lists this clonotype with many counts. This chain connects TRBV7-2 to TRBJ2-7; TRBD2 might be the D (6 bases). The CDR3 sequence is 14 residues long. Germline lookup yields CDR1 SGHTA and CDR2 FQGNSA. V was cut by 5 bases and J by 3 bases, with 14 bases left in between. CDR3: CASSNGAGIYEQYF. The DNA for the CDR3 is TGTGCCAGCAGCAACGGGGCGGGGATCTACGAGCAGTACTTC.

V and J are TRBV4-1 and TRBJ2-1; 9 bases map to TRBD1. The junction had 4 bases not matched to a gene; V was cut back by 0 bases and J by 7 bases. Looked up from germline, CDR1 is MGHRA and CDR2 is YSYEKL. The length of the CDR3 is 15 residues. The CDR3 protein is CASSQDQDRGNEQFF. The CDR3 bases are TGCGCCAGCAGCCAAGACCAGGACAGGGGAAATGAGCAGTTCTTC.

This chain's CDR3 is CSARTGLARGSEQYF. CDR3 bases: TGCAGTGCTAGAACCGGACTAGCCCGGGGCTCCGAGCAGTACTTC. The gene calls are TRBV20-1 and TRBJ2-5; 8 bases are a match to TRBD2. The J call is uncertain, as TRBJ2-7 better fits the DNA end. CDR3 size: 15 residues. CDR1 and CDR2 from the germline V gene are DFQATT and SNEGSKA (reference sequence).

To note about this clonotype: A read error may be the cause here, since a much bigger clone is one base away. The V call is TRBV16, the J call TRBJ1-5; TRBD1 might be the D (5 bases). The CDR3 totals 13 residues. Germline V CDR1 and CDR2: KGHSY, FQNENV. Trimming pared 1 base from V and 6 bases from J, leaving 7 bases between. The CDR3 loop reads CASSQFGGQPQHF. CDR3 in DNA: TGTGCCAGCAGCCAATTCGGGGGTCAGCCCCAGCATTTT.

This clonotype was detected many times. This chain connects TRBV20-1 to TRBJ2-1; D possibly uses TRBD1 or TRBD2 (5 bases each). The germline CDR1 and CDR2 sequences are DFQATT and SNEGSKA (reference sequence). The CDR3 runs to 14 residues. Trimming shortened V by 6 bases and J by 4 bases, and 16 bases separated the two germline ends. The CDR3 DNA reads TGCAGTGCGCGGACGGGACGCGGGTACAATGAGCAGTTCTTC. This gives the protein CSARTGRGYNEQFF.

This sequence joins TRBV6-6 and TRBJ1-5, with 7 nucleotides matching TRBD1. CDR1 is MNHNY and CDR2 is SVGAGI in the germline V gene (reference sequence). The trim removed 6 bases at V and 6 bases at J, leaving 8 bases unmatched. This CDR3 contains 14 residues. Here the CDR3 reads CASSHDREGQPQHF. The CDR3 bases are TGTGCCAGCAGCCACGACAGGGAGGGTCAGCCCCAGCATTTT.

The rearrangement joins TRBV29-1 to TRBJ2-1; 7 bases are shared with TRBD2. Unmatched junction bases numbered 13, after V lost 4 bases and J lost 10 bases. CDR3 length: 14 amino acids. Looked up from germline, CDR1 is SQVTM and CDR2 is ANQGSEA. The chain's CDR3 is CSVVGAGLAWEQFF. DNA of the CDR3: TGCAGCGTTGTCGGAGCGGGGCTGGCTTGGGAGCAGTTCTTC.

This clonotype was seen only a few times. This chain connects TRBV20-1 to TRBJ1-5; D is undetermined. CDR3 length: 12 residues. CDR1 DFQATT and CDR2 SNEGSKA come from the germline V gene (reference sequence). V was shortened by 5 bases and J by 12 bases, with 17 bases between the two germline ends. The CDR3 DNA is TGCAGTGCTGTCCGGGAAGAAAGGCGCCAGCATTTT. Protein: CSAVREERRQHF.

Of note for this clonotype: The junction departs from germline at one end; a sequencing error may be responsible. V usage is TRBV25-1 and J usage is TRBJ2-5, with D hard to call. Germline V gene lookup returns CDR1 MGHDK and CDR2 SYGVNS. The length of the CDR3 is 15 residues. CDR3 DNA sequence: TGTGCCACCAGTGAAAGGGATACGTACCAAGAGACCCAGTACTTC. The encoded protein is CATSERDTYQETQYF.